This TCR beta chain was documented in a study of CD8+ T cells in alopecia areata. The CDR3 contains 12 residues. The germline V gene has CDR1 MNHNS and CDR2 SASEGT. V lost 5 bases to trimming and J lost 3 bases, with 8 bases between them. This clone was observed a few times. Its antigen is undetermined. cDNA serving as the sequencing template came from extracted, reverse transcribed RNA. Some clones are missing from TCRdb's copy, which holds only in-frame ones; the method was immunoSEQ multiplex PCR. The data show roughly 190,000 clones, about three fifths seen once. Indicated treatment: oral pan-JAK inhibitor, 5-10 mg twice daily. Peripheral blood samples and lesional scalp punch biopsies were obtained from alopecia areata patients. Findings and caveats of the study: While patients received tofacitinib, many expanded lesional clones remained present in scalp and blood.

The sample in question was CD4+ T cells sorted from blood, obtained at week 24, from a patient treated with tofacitinib. The sequence came from a human donor with alopecia areata. V and J are TRBV6-1 and TRBJ2-7; no firm D call. CDR3 coding DNA: TGTGCCAGCAGTCAAACAGACTACGAGCAGTACTTC. It specifies CASSQTDYEQYF.